The T cell receptor (beta chain) under discussion was sequenced for a study of blood T cell repertoires in COVID-19 (dated by TCRdb to 2019 to 2021). Background for the entire study: Samples from collaborators originated in the United States, Italy and Spain and spanned both the acute and convalescent phases of COVID-19. A de-identified subject ID, COVID-19 status, age in years and sex were almost always included in the sample metadata. A freely available public database, intended as a resource for researchers studying the immune response to SARS-CoV-2, is where the repertoires were released. Samples were obtained from the ongoing ImmuneRACE study (first 160 participants) and from over 1,000 subjects provided by 6 global collaborators. Deeply sampled blood TCRbeta repertoires from subjects exposed to, actively infected with, or recovered from COVID-19 were included in the dataset. Where available, HLA class I and class II types were taken from metadata supplied by the sample provider and were not determined by assay-based typing. The material from the prospective study consisted of cDNA or gDNA derived from T cells, B-cell-depleted T cells, or PBMCs. Study-wide findings and limitations: The quantity of clinical and demographic metadata differed by source and by participant and was supplied without curation.

Per the germline V gene (reference sequence), LNHDA is the CDR1 and SQIVND is the CDR2. Including the terminal cysteine and phenylalanine, the CDR3 comprises 16 residues. This entry keeps only the CDR3 DNA: 48 bases, framed from base 1. Trimming costs V 5 bases and J 4 bases, and their ends lie 20 bases apart. In regard to this clone: This receptor's antigen is unknown. Per-base quality was not reported, and no clone a single base away is much larger than it.

The collaborating institutions used their own protocols to collect whole blood in K2EDTA tubes. For TCRbeta analysis, collaborators shipped samples in one of three forms: frozen whole blood, isolated PBMCs, or DNA extracted from either of those sample types. The immunoSEQ Assay, a bias-controlled multiplex PCR, was used to amplify TCRbeta CDR3 regions from genomic DNA. The source study handled its data this way. Within the assay, amplification of reference gene primers was used to estimate how many nucleated cells each sample contained. Sequence reads were collapsed and filtered to measure the absolute abundance of every unique TCRbeta CDR3 rearrangement. For each sample, productive Simpson clonality was calculated as the square root of Simpson's diversity index over productive rearrangements. Imported from immuneACCESS, the table was reduced by TCRdb to in-frame sequences with V and J called. These copies leave out some clones; in studies compared against another copy, an unresolved V gene accounts for under half, and the cause of the remainder is not known. That table gives V, J and clone size, and the DNA gave D and trimming. The sample data list some 120,000 clones, and around nine tenths of these were observed just once. The top ten hold 1.5% of the sample.

Sequencing input: peripheral blood. The chain uses TRBV19 and TRBJ2-5; a weak D assignment points to TRBD1 (5 bases agree). This clonotype originated in a human donor in a cohort sampled during active COVID-19. The CDR3 amino acid sequence is: CASSPLQGEVRETQYF. DNA sequence: TGTGCCAGTAGTCCGCTCCAGGGTGAGGTCCGAGAGACCCAGTACTTC.